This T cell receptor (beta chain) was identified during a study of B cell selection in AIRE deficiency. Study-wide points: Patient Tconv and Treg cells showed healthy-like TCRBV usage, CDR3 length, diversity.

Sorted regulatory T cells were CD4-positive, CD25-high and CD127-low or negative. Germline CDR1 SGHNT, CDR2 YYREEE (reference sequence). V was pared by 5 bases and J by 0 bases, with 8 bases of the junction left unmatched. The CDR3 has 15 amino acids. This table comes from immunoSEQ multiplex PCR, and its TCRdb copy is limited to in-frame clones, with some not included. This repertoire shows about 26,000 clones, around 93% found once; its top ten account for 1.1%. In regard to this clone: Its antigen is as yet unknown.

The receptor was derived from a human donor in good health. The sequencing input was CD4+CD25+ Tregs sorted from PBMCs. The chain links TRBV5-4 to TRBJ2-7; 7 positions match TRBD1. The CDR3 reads CASSTGQATSYEQYF. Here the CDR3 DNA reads TGTGCCAGCAGTACTGGACAGGCCACCTCCTACGAGCAGTACTTC.